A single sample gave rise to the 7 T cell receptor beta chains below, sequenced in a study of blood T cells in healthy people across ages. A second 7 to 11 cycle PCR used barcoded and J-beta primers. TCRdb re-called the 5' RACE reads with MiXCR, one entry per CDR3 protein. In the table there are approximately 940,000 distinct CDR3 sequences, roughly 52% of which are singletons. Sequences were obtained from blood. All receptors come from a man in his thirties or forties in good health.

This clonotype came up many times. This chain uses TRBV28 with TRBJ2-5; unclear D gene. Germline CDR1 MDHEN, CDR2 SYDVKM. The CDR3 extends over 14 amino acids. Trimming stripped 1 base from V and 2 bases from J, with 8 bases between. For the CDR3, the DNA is TGTGCCAGCAGTTTATCCTTTGGTCAAGAGACCCAGTACTTC. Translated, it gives CASSLSFGQETQYF.

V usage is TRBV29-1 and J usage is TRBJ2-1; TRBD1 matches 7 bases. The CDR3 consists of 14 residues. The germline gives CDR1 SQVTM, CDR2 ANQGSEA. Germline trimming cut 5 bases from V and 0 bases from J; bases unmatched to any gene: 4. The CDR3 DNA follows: TGCAGCGTTACAGGGGAGACCTCCTACAATGAGCAGTTCTTC. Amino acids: CSVTGETSYNEQFF.

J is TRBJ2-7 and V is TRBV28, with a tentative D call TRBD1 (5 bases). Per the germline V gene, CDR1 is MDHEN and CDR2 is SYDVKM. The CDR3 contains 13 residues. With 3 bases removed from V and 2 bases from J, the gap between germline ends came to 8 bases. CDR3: CASSFRVTYEQYF. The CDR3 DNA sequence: TGTGCCAGCAGTTTCAGGGTAACCTACGAGCAGTACTTC. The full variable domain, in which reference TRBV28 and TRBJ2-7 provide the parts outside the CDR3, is DVKVTQSSRYLVKRTGEKVFLECVQDMDHENMFWYRQDPGLGLRLIYFSYDVKMKEKGDIPEGYSVSREKKERFSLILESASTNQTSMYLCASSFRVTYEQYFGPGTRLTVT.

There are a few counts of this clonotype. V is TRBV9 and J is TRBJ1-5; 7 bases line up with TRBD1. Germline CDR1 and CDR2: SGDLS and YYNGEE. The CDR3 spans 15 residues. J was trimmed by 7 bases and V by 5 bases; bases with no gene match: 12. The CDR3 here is CASSETGWGDQPQHF. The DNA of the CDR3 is TGTGCCAGCAGTGAGACAGGGTGGGGGGACCAGCCCCAGCATTTT.

The CDR3: CASSLLGATSAKNIQYF. CDR3 coding DNA: TGCGCCAGCAGCTTGCTGGGGGCCACCTCAGCCAAAAACATTCAGTACTTC. The chain couples TRBV5-1 to TRBJ2-4; D perhaps matches TRBD1 (6 bases). V shed 1 base and J shed 0 bases, with 14 bases lying between them. This CDR3 is built from 17 residues. Germline CDR1 SGHRS, CDR2 YFSETQ.

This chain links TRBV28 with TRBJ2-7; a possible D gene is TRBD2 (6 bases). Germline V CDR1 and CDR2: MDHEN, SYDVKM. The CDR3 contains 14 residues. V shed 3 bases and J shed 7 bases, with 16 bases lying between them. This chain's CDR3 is CASSFGDSRWEQYF. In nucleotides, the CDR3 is TGTGCCAGCAGTTTCGGGGACTCCCGTTGGGAGCAGTACTTC.

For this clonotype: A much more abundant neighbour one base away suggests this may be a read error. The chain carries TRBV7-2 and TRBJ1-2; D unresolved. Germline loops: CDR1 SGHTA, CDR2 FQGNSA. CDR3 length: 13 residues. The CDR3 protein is CASSLPQNYGYIF. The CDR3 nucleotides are TGTGCCAGCAGCTTACCACAGAACTATGGCTACATCTTC.